This T cell receptor (beta chain) was captured in a study of T cell responses to AZD1222 COVID-19 vaccine. TCRdb's table, derived via immunoSEQ multiplex PCR, lists solely in-frame clones and lacks some. The sample includes tens of thousands of clones, just under 90% of them seen just once. Per germline, CDR1 SGHNT and CDR2 YENEEA. CDR3 length equals 15 residues. V gave up 4 bases and J gave up 7 bases; unmatched junction bases: 8. The receptor's source is an adult in good health. The J gene is TRBJ2-1, the V gene TRBV11-3; TRBD1 matches at 9 bases. Sequencing used peripheral blood, obtained on day 0 of MenACWY control vaccination. The CDR3, as DNA: TGTGCCAGCAGCTCGAGAGGACAGGGGAGGAATGAGCAGTTCTTC. Translating gives CASSSRGQGRNEQFF.